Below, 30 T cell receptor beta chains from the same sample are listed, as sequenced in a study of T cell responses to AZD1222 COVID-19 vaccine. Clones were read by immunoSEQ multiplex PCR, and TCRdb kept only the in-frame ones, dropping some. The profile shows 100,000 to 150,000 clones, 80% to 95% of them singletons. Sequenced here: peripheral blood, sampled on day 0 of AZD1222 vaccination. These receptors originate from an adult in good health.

The DNA of the CDR3 is TGTGCCAGCAGCGCGACTAGGAAGAGGGCTAATGAGCAGTTCTTC. Its translation: CASSATRKRANEQFF. The chain joins TRBV28 to TRBJ2-1; tentatively, D is TRBD2 (6 bases). The length of the CDR3 is 15 residues. Trimming stripped 6 bases from V and 7 bases from J, with 19 bases between. CDR1 is MDHEN and CDR2 is SYDVKM in the germline V gene.

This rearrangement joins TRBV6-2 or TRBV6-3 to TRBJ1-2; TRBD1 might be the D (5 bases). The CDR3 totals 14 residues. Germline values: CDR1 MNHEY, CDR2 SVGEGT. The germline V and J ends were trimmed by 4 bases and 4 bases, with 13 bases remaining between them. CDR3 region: CASSLSQGAYGYTF. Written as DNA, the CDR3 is TGTGCCAGCAGTTTGTCGCAGGGAGCCTATGGCTACACCTTC.

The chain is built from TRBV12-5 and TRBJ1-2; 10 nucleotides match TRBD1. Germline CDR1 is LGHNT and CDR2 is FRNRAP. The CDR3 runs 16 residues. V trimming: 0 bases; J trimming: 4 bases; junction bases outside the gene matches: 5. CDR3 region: CASGLVGTGAVYGYTF. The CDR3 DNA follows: TGTGCTAGTGGTTTGGTAGGGACAGGGGCGGTCTATGGCTACACCTTC. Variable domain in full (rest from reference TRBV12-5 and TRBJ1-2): DARVTQTPRHKVTEMGQEVTMRCQPILGHNTVFWYRQTMMQGLELLAYFRNRAPLDDSGMPKDRFSAEMPDATLATLKIQPSEPRDSAVYFCASGLVGTGAVYGYTFGSGTRLTVV.

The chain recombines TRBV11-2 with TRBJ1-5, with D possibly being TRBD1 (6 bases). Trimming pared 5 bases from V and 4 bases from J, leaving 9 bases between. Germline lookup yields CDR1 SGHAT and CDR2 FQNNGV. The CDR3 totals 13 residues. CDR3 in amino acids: CASSPDRNQPQHF. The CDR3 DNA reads TGTGCCAGCAGCCCTGACAGGAATCAGCCCCAGCATTTT. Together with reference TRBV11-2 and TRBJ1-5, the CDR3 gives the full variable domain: EAGVAQSPRYKIIEKRQSVAFWCNPISGHATLYWYQQILGQGPKLLIQFQNNGVVDDSQLPKDRFSAERLKGVDSTLKIQPAKLEDSAVYLCASSPDRNQPQHFGDGTRLSIL.

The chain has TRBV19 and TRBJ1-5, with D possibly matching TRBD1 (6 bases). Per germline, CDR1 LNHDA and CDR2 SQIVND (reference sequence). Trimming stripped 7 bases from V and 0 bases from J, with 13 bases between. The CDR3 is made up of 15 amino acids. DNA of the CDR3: TGTGCCAGTAAGGTGGACAGCAATAGCAATCAGCCCCAGCATTTT. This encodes CASKVDSNSNQPQHF.

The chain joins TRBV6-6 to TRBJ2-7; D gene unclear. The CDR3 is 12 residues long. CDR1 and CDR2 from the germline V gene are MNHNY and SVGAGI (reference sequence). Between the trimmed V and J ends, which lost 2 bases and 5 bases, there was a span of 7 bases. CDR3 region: CASSYLSDEQYF. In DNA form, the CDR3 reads TGTGCCAGCAGTTACCTCTCGGACGAGCAGTACTTC.

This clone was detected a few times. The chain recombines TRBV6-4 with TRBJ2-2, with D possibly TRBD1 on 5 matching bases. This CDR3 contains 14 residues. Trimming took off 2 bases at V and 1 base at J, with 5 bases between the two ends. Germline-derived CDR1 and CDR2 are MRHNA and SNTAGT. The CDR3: CASSDDRNTGELFF. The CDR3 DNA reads TGTGCCAGCAGTGACGACAGGAACACCGGGGAGCTGTTTTTT.

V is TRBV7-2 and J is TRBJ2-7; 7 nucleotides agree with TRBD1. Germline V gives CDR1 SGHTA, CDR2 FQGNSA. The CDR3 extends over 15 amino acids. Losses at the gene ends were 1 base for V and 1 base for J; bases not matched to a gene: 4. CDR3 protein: CASSLVSGGSYEQYF. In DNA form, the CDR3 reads TGTGCCAGCAGCTTAGTCTCAGGGGGTTCCTACGAGCAGTACTTC.

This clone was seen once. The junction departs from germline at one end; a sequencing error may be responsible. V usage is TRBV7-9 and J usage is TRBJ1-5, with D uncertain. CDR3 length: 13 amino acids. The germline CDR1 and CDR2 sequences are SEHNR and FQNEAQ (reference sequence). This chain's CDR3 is CASILAGPQSQHF. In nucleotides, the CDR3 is TGTGCCAGCATCTTAGCTGGGCCACAGTCACAGCATTTT. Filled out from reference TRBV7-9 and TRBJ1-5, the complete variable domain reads DTGVSQNPRHKITKRGQNVTFRCDPISEHNRLYWYRQTLGQGPEFLTYFQNEAQLEKSRLLSDRFSAERPKGSFSTLEIQRTEQGDSAMYLCASILAGPQSQHFGDGTRLSIL.

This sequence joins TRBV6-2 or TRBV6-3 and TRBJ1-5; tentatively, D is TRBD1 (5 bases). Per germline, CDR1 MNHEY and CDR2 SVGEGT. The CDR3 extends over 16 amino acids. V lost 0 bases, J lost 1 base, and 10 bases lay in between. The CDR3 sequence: CASSYSGGVSNQPQHF. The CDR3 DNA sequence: TGTGCCAGCAGTTACTCTGGGGGAGTGAGCAATCAGCCCCAGCATTTT.

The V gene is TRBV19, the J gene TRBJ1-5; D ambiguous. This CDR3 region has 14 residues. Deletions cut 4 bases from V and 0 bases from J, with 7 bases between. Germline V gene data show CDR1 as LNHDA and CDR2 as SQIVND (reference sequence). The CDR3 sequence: CASSSRYSNQPQHF. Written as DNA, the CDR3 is TGTGCCAGTAGTAGTCGATATAGCAATCAGCCCCAGCATTTT.

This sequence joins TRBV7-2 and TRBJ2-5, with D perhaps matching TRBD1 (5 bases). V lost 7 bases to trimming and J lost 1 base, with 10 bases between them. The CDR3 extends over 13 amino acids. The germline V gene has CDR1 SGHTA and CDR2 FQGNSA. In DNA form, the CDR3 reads TGTGCCAGCACCCCAGGGATCCAAGAGACCCAGTACTTC. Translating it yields CASTPGIQETQYF.

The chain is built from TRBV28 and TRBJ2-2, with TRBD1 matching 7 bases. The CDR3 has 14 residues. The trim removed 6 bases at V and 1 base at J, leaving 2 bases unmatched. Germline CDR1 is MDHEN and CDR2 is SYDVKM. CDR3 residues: CASRRTGNTGELFF. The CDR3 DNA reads TGTGCCAGCAGACGGACAGGGAACACCGGGGAGCTGTTTTTT.

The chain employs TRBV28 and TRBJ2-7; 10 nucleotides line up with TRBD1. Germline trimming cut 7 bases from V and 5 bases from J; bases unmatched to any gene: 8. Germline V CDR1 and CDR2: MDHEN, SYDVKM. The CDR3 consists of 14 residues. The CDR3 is CASNGQGVLHEQYF. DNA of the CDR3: TGTGCCAGCAATGGACAGGGGGTTCTCCACGAGCAGTACTTC.

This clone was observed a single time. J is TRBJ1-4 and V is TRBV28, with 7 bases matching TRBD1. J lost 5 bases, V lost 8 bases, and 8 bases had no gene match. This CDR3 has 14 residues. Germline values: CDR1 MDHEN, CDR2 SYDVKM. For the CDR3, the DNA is TGTGCCAGCTATCCGGGACAGAGAAATGAAAAACTGTTTTTT. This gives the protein CASYPGQRNEKLFF.

CDR3 in amino acids: CATSFGRSDTQYF. DNA for the CDR3: TGTGCCACCAGTTTCGGGAGGTCGGATACGCAGTATTTT. The V gene is TRBV24-1, the J gene TRBJ2-3; 7 bases are a match to TRBD2. The germline gives CDR1 KGHDR, CDR2 SFDVKD. This CDR3 spans 13 amino acids. V gave up 6 bases and J gave up 6 bases; unmatched junction bases: 5.

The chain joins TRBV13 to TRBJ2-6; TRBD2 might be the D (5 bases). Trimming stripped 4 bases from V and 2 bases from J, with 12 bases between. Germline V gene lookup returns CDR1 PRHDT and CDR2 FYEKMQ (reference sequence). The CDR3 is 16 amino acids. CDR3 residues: CASSSKFSAGANVLTF. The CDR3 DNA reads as TGTGCCAGCAGCTCCAAATTTAGCGCTGGGGCCAACGTCCTGACTTTC.

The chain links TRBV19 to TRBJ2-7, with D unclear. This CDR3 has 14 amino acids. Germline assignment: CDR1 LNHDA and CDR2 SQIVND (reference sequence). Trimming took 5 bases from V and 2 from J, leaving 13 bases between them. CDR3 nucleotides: TGTGCCAGTAGTCCCCTCGGCGGCGCCTACGAGCAGTACTTC. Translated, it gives CASSPLGGAYEQYF.

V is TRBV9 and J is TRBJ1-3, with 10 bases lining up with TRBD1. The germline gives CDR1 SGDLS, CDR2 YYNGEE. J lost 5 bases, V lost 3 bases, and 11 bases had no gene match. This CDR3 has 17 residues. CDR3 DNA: TGTGCCAGCAGCGCCGACAGGGGGCCTGAACGTAGAAACACCATATATTTT. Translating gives CASSADRGPERRNTIYF.

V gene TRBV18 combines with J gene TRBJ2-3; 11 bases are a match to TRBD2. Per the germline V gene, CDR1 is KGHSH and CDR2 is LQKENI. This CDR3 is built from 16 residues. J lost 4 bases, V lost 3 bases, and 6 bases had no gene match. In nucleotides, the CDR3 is TGTGCCAGCTCACCCACTAGCGGGAGTGTCGCAGATACGCAGTATTTT. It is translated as CASSPTSGSVADTQYF.

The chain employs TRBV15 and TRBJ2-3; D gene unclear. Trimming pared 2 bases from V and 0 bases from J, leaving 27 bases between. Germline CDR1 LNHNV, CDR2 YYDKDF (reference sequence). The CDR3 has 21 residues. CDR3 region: CATSRWLLLSAKVASTDTQYF. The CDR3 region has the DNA TGTGCCACCAGCAGATGGTTGTTGTTAAGTGCAAAAGTTGCTAGCACAGATACGCAGTATTTT.

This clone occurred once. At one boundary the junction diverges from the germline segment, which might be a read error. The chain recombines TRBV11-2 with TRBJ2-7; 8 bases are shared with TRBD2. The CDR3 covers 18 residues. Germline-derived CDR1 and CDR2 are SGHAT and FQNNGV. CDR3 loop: CASSLGPLGGGLPGSWYF. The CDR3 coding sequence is TGTGCCAGCAGTTTAGGGCCCCTTGGCGGGGGGCTACCGGGGTCTTGGTACTTC.

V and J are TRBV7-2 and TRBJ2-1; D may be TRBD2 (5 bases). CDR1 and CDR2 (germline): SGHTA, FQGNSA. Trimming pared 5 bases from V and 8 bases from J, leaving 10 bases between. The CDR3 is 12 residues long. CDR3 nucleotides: TGTGCCAGCAGCACTAGAACCGATGAGCAGTTCTTC. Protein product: CASSTRTDEQFF.

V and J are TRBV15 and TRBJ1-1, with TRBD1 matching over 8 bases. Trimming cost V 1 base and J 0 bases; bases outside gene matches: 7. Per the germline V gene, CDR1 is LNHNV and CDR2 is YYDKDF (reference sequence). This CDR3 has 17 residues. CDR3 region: CATSRGDRGFMNTEAFF. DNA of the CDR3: TGTGCCACCAGCAGAGGCGACAGGGGTTTCATGAACACTGAAGCTTTCTTT.

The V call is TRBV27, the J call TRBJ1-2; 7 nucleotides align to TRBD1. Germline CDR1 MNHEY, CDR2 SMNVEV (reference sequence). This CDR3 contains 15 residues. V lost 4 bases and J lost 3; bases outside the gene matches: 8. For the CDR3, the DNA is TGTGCCAGCAGTTCGGGACAGAACCCTTACTATGGCTACACCTTC. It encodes CASSSGQNPYYGYTF.

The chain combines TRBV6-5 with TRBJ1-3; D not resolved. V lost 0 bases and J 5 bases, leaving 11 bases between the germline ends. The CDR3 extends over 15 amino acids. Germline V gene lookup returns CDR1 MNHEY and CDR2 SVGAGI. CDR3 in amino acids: CASSYSREPRNTIYF. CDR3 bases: TGTGCCAGCAGTTACTCGCGGGAACCTAGAAACACCATATATTTT.

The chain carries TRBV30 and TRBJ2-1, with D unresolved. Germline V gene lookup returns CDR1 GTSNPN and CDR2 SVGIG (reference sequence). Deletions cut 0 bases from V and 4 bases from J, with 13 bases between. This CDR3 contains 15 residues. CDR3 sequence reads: CAWSVGERRYNEQFF. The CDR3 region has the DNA TGTGCCTGGAGTGTAGGAGAGAGGCGGTACAATGAGCAGTTCTTC.

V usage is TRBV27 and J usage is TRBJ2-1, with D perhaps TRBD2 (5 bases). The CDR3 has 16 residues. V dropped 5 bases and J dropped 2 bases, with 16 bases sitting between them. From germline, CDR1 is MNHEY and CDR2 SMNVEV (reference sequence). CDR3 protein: CASSPGLGEPYNEQFF. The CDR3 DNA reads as TGTGCCAGCAGTCCCGGTTTGGGAGAACCCTACAATGAGCAGTTCTTC.

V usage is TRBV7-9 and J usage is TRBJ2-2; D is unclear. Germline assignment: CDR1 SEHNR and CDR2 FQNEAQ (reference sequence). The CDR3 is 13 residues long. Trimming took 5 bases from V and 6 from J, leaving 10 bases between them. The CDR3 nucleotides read TGTGCCAGCAGCCCCGTCCCCCCCGGGGAGCTGTTTTTT. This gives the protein CASSPVPPGELFF.

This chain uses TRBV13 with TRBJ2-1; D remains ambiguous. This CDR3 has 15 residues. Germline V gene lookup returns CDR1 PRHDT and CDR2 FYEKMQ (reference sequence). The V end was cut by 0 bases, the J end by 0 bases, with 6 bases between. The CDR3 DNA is TGTGCCAGCAGCTTAGGACTATCCTCCTACAATGAGCAGTTCTTC. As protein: CASSLGLSSYNEQFF.